The 14 T cell receptor beta chains below were found in one sample sequenced in a study of cytomegalovirus exposure and HLA in healthy donors. The PCR used 60 Vbeta and 13 Jbeta primers. Measured with immunoSEQ multiplex PCR; TCRdb has only the in-frame clones, and not every one. This repertoire shows 160,000 or so clones, roughly 80% found once; its top ten account for roughly 4.9%. The sequencing sample was made of PBMCs. All receptors come from a young woman in good health and CMV-seropositive.

This chain uses TRBV2 with TRBJ1-6; a weak D match, TRBD1 (6 bases). This CDR3 comprises 15 residues. The V gene lost 2 bases and the J gene lost 7 bases, with 12 bases spanning the gap. CDR1 SNHLY and CDR2 FYNNEI come from the germline V gene. Here the CDR3 DNA reads TGTGCCAGCAGTGAATCGGACAGCCTAAATTCACCCCTCCACTTT. Translation gives CASSESDSLNSPLHF.

This chain uses TRBV5-1 with TRBJ1-1; D not certain. Per the germline V gene, CDR1 is SGHRS and CDR2 is YFSETQ. The CDR3 spans 17 residues. V lost 0 bases to trimming and J lost 3 bases, with 18 bases between them. CDR3 amino acids: CASSLVLSHGGDTEAFF. The CDR3 coding sequence is TGCGCCAGCAGCTTGGTACTTAGCCACGGCGGGGACACTGAAGCTTTCTTT. The variable domain in full, with the rest retrieved from reference TRBV5-1 and TRBJ1-1, is KAGVTQTPRYLIKTRGQQVTLSCSPISGHRSVSWYQQTPGQGLQFLFEYFSETQRNKGNFPGRFSGRQFSNSRSEMNVSTLELGDSALYLCASSLVLSHGGDTEAFFGQGTRLTVV.

The rearrangement uses TRBV5-6 and TRBJ1-2, with D tentatively TRBD1 (6 bases). Germline CDR1 reads SGHDT; CDR2 reads YYEEEE. The CDR3 has 15 amino acids. Trimming removed 7 bases at V and 5 bases at J, with 21 bases between. CDR3 in amino acids: CASGKKAGAVYGYTF. The CDR3 region has the DNA TGTGCCAGCGGCAAAAAAGCAGGGGCGGTGTATGGCTACACCTTC. The full variable domain, in which reference TRBV5-6 and TRBJ1-2 provide the parts outside the CDR3, is DAGVTQSPTHLIKTRGQQVTLRCSPKSGHDTVSWYQQALGQGPQFIFQYYEEEERQRGNFPDRFSGHQFPNYSSELNVNALLLGDSALYLCASGKKAGAVYGYTFGSGTRLTVV.

CDR3 protein: CASSPPGSSSYEQYF. The CDR3 DNA reads TGTGCCAGCAGCCCACCCGGATCTAGCTCCTACGAGCAGTACTTC. The chain employs TRBV7-9 and TRBJ2-7, with D unclear. The V end was cut by 5 bases, the J end by 0 bases, with 14 bases between. The germline V gene encodes CDR1 SEHNR and CDR2 FQNEAQ (reference sequence). The CDR3 has 15 amino acids.

A few counts support this clone. Germline is not matched at one junction end, which may reflect a read error. The chain recombines TRBV5-6 with TRBJ2-7, with D possibly matching TRBD1 (6 bases). CDR3 length: 11 residues. The germline V gene has CDR1 SGHDT and CDR2 YYEEEE. In DNA form, the CDR3 reads TGTGCCAGCAGCCTCCGGACAGTCTTATCATTC. As protein: CASSLRTVLSF.

This chain links TRBV7-9 with TRBJ1-4, with TRBD1 as a possible D gene (5 bases). The CDR3 sequence is 14 residues long. Deletions cut 10 bases from V and 4 bases from J, with 16 bases between. Germline CDR1 is SEHNR and CDR2 is FQNEAQ (reference sequence). The CDR3 bases are TGTGCCACCCCGGGGGGGTCCCATAATGAAAAACTGTTTTTT. This sequence encodes CATPGGSHNEKLFF. The variable domain in full, with the rest retrieved from reference TRBV7-9 and TRBJ1-4, is DTGVSQNPRHKITKRGQNVTFRCDPISEHNRLYWYRQTLGQGPEFLTYFQNEAQLEKSRLLSDRFSAERPKGSFSTLEIQRTEQGDSAMYLCATPGGSHNEKLFFGSGTQLSVL.

The rearrangement joins TRBV4-1 to TRBJ1-2, with D uncertain. V was cut by 3 bases and J by 4 bases, with 15 bases left in between. Germline V CDR1 and CDR2: MGHRA, YSYEKL. The CDR3 covers 15 residues. DNA of the CDR3: TGCGCCAGCAGCCAGGCTGACTTACCTACCTATGGCTACACCTTC. Its translation: CASSQADLPTYGYTF.

This clone was recorded only once. This rearrangement joins TRBV2 to TRBJ1-2; tentatively, D is TRBD1 (5 bases). The length of the CDR3 is 15 residues. V was clipped by 8 bases and J by 3 bases, with 19 bases between them. The germline gives CDR1 SNHLY, CDR2 FYNNEI. The chain's CDR3 is CASSRWQGEDYGYTF. The DNA of the CDR3 is TGTGCCAGCTCGAGGTGGCAGGGTGAAGACTATGGCTACACCTTC. The full variable domain, in which reference TRBV2 and TRBJ1-2 provide the parts outside the CDR3, is EPEVTQTPSHQVTQMGQEVILRCVPISNHLYFYWYRQILGQKVEFLVSFYNNEISEKSEIFDDQFSVERPDGSNFTLKIRSTKLEDSAMYFCASSRWQGEDYGYTFGSGTRLTVV.

The J gene is TRBJ1-1, the V gene TRBV4-1; perhaps TRBD1 as D (5 bases). Germline V gene sequence: CDR1 MGHRA, CDR2 YSYEKL. The CDR3 is 18 amino acids. Trimming shortened V by 2 bases and J by 0 bases, and 19 bases separated the two germline ends. In DNA, the CDR3 is TGCGCCAGCAGCCAACAATTCGGGGGTCCCACCCTGAACACTGAAGCTTTCTTT. This codes for CASSQQFGGPTLNTEAFF.

This sequence joins TRBV7-2 and TRBJ2-1; TRBD2 matches at 8 bases. V gave up 4 bases and J gave up 3 bases; unmatched junction bases: 5. The CDR3 has 15 residues. Germline V gene lookup returns CDR1 SGHTA and CDR2 FQGNSA. The CDR3 spells CASSSGGAFYNEQFF. In nucleotides, the CDR3 is TGTGCCAGCAGCTCCGGGGGGGCCTTCTACAATGAGCAGTTCTTC.

The genes are TRBV7-2 and TRBJ2-5; TRBD2 agrees at 8 bases. The CDR3 contains 14 residues. V was clipped by 3 bases and J by 5 bases; unmatched bases: 5. Germline V gene data show CDR1 as SGHTA and CDR2 as FQGNSA. CDR3 in DNA: TGTGCCAGCAGCTTCGGGGGGGCCGAGGAGACCCAGTACTTC. It encodes CASSFGGAEETQYF.

This chain links TRBV4-3 with TRBJ1-2, with unresolved D. The CDR3 length is 16 residues. The V gene lost 1 base and the J gene lost 4 bases, with 16 bases spanning the gap. Germline CDR1 LGHNA, CDR2 YSLEER. The CDR3 loop is CASSQGPRGLAYGYTF. In DNA, the CDR3 is TGCGCCAGCAGCCAAGGCCCCCGGGGTCTTGCCTATGGCTACACCTTC.

The V and J genes are TRBV28 and TRBJ1-5, with D possibly TRBD1 on 6 matching bases. Trimming removed 3 bases from V and 1 base from J, with 22 bases in between. This CDR3 contains 19 residues. Germline V gene data show CDR1 as MDHEN and CDR2 as SYDVKM. CDR3 coding DNA: TGTGCCAGCAGTTTCAAGGGGGTGCAGATTCGCTTAAGCAATCAGCCCCAGCATTTT. Protein: CASSFKGVQIRLSNQPQHF.

The rearrangement links TRBV19 to TRBJ1-2, with 9 nucleotides matching TRBD1. CDR1 LNHDA and CDR2 SQIVND come from the germline V gene (reference sequence). The CDR3 loop spans 15 amino acids. V trimming: 5 bases; J trimming: 5 bases; junction bases outside the gene matches: 9. CDR3 in amino acids: CASSPVGQGRYGYTF. The CDR3 nucleotides read TGTGCCAGTAGTCCCGTGGGACAGGGACGTTATGGCTACACCTTC.